This paragraph reports one T cell receptor beta chain. The antigen is unknown. This sample is part of a study of OX40 agonist ivuxolimab in advanced cancers. Study-level background: A male proportion of over 70% was recorded, with mean age roughly 60 years and range 23 to 79. General study results and limits: The authors also found low normalized T-cell clonal expansion in some nonresponders. Determination of antigen specificity was not performed for the expanded peripheral T cells. Compared with CD4+, CD8+ T cells on average had more expanded clones.

Measured with immunoSEQ multiplex PCR; TCRdb has only the in-frame clones, and not every one. The top ten hold 6.9% of the sample, which has about 76,000 clones, around 82% seen once. The germline V gene encodes CDR1 MGHRA and CDR2 YSYEKL. This CDR3 spans 18 amino acids. The J segment lost 1 base and the V segment lost 4 bases, leaving 14 bases of the junction unmatched. The gene calls are TRBV4-1 and TRBJ2-5, with 8 bases matching TRBD1. This specimen consisted of CD4+ or CD8+ T cells sorted from blood, obtained in a trial of the OX40 agonist ivuxolimab. This TCR came from an adult with an advanced solid tumor such as melanoma, head and neck, liver or kidney cancer. The CDR3 protein is CASSRGQGPTILQETQYF. CDR3 coding DNA: TGCGCCAGCAGCCGCGGACAGGGCCCCACAATTCTCCAAGAGACCCAGTACTTC.